This T cell receptor (beta chain) was documented in a study of cytomegalovirus exposure and HLA in healthy donors. The wider study: Out of approximately 170 million T cells, an earlier analysis found some 110 million unique TCR beta sequences in total.

The germline V gene encodes CDR1 SGHDT and CDR2 YYEEEE. The CDR3 extends over 16 amino acids. The V gene lost 1 base and the J gene lost 5 bases, with 18 bases spanning the gap. It was with 60 Vbeta and 13 Jbeta primers that the PCR ran. The repertoire was sequenced with immunoSEQ multiplex PCR; TCRdb's copy has only in-frame clones and lacks some. This sample's clone table lists about 120,000 clones. The rearrangement joins TRBV5-6 to TRBJ2-5, with D possibly matching TRBD1 (6 bases). This clonotype was sampled from a man aged 30 to 39 in good health and CMV-seronegative. Sequenced: PBMCs. In nucleotides, the CDR3 is TGTGCCAGCAGCTTGTATGGGGCAGGGGAGTCGGAGACCCAGTACTTC. Its translation: CASSLYGAGESETQYF. Full variable domain (rest looked up from reference TRBV5-6 and TRBJ2-5): DAGVTQSPTHLIKTRGQQVTLRCSPKSGHDTVSWYQQALGQGPQFIFQYYEEEERQRGNFPDRFSGHQFPNYSSELNVNALLLGDSALYLCASSLYGAGESETQYFGPGTRLLVL.